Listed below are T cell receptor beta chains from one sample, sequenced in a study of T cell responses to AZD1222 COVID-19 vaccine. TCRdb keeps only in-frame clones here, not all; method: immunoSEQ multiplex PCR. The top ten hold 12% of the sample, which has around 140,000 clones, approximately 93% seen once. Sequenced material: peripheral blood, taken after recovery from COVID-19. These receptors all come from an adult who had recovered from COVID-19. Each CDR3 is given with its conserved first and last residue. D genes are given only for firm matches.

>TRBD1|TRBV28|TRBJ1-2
CASSLSGQGERYGYTF
TGTGCCAGCAGTTTATCCGGACAGGGGGAACGGTATGGCTACACCTTC
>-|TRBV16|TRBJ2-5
CASSLMSSEDRTVETQYF
TGTGCCAGCAGCCTCATGTCCTCTGAGGACCGGACGGTGGAGACCCAGTACTTC
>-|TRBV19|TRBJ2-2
CASSNGGLDTGELFF
TGTGCCAGTAGTAATGGCGGGTTGGACACCGGGGAGCTGTTTTTT
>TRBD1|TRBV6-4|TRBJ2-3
CASSADRDTQYF
TGTGCCAGCAGTGCGGACAGGGATACGCAGTATTTT
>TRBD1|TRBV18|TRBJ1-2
CASSPPGQAHYGYTF
TGTGCCAGCTCACCCCCGGGACAGGCCCACTATGGCTACACCTTC
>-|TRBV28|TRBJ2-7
CASSEPRGSSSEQYF
TGTGCCAGCAGTGAACCTAGGGGGTCCTCGTCCGAGCAGTACTTC
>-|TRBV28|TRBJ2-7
CASSFRGATYEQYF
TGTGCCAGCAGTTTCCGCGGAGCCACCTACGAGCAGTACTTC
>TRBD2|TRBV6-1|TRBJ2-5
CASSEVLAGGQETQYF
TGTGCCAGCAGTGAAGTCCTAGCGGGAGGTCAAGAGACCCAGTACTTC
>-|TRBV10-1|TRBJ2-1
CASSSFRGEQFF
TGCGCCAGCAGTTCCTTTCGCGGTGAGCAGTTCTTC
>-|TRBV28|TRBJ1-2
CASSDLVAINYGYTF
TGTGCCAGTAGTGACCTGGTTGCAATCAACTATGGCTACACCTTC
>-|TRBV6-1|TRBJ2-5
CASSEDSGAQETQYF
TGTGCCAGCAGTGAAGACTCGGGAGCGCAAGAGACCCAGTACTTC
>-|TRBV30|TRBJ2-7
CASQGSYEQYF
TGTGCCTCTCAGGGGTCCTACGAGCAGTACTTC
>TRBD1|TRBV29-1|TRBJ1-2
CSVHDRADGYTF
TGCAGCGTCCACGACAGGGCGGATGGCTACACCTTC
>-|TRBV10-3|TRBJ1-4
CAISEGANEKLFF
TGTGCCATCAGTGAGGGGGCTAATGAAAAACTGTTTTTT
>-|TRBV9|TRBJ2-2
CASSKESTGELFF
TGTGCCAGCAGCAAAGAGAGCACCGGGGAGCTGTTTTTT
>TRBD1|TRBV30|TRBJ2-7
CAWTPGQGLEQYF
TGTGCCTGGACACCGGGACAGGGGCTCGAGCAGTACTTC
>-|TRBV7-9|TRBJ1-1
CASSLAMTSTGGEAFF
TGTGCCAGCAGCTTAGCAATGACCTCTACCGGGGGTGAAGCTTTCTTT
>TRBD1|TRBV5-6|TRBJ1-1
CASSLGGTARGLNTEAFF
TGTGCCAGCAGCTTGGGCGGGACAGCTAGGGGTTTGAACACTGAAGCTTTCTTT
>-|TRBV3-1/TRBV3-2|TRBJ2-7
CASSPPGLNIEQYF
TGTGCCAGCAGCCCTCCGGGACTGAATATTGAGCAGTACTTC
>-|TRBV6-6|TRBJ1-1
CASSYRQQRNTEAFF
TGTGCCAGCAGTTACAGACAGCAAAGGAACACTGAAGCTTTCTTT
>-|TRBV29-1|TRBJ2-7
CSVKRLGARSEQYF
TGCAGCGTCAAGAGGCTGGGGGCGCGTTCCGAGCAGTACTTC
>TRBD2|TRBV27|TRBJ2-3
CASSLSSSGSGADTQYF
TGTGCCAGCAGTTTATCGTCTAGCGGGAGCGGAGCAGATACGCAGTATTTT
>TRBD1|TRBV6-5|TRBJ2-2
CASSSTGWELFF
TGTGCCAGCAGCTCGACAGGGTGGGAGCTGTTTTTT
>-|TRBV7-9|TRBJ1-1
CASSLEGGLTEAFF
TGTGCCAGCAGCTTAGAAGGGGGTCTCACTGAAGCTTTCTTT
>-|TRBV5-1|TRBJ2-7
CASSLSQSYEQYF
TGCGCCAGCAGCTTGAGCCAGTCCTACGAGCAGTACTTC
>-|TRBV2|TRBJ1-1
CASSELGGNTEAFF
TGTGCCAGCAGTGAACTGGGGGGCAACACTGAAGCTTTCTTT
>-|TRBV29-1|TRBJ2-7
CSVSHQTASSYEQYF
TGCAGCGTTTCCCACCAGACGGCGAGCTCCTACGAGCAGTACTTC
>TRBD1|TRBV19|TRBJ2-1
CASSIRQGAYNEQFF
TGTGCCAGTAGTATCCGACAGGGGGCGTACAATGAGCAGTTCTTC
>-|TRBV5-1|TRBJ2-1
CASSLTGYNEQFF
TGCGCCAGCAGCTTGACAGGGTACAATGAGCAGTTCTTC
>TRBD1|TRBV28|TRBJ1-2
CASSPRGTGNYGYTF
TGTGCCAGCAGCCCCAGGGGGACTGGGAACTATGGCTACACCTTC
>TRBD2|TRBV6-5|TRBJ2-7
CASSRGLAGYYEQYF
TGTGCCAGCAGCCGAGGACTAGCGGGATACTACGAGCAGTACTTC
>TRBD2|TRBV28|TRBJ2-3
CASSLKGTSGSRCTDTQYF
TGTGCCAGCAGTTTAAAAGGGACTAGCGGGAGCAGGTGCACAGATACGCAGTATTTT
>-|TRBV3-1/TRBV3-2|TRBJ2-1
CASSQDRGAYNEQFF
TGTGCCAGCAGCCAAGACAGGGGGGCCTACAATGAGCAGTTCTTC
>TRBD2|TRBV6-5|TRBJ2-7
CASSYSGLQSEQYF
TGTGCCAGCAGTTACTCGGGACTACAGTCCGAGCAGTACTTC
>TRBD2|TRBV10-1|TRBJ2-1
CASSGGLAGGEQFF
TGCGCCAGCAGCGGTGGGCTAGCGGGTGGGGAGCAGTTCTTC
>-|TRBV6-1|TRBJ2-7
CASSEDRGYYEQYF
TGTGCCAGCAGTGAAGATAGGGGGTACTACGAGCAGTACTTC
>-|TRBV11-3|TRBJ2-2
CASSPRTGELFF
TGTGCCAGCAGCCCCCGCACCGGGGAGCTGTTTTTT
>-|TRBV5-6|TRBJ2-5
CASSFNGETQYF
TGTGCCAGCAGCTTCAACGGAGAGACCCAGTACTTC
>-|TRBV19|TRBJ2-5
CASSPGHRETQYF
TGTGCCAGTAGTCCGGGCCATCGAGAGACCCAGTACTTC
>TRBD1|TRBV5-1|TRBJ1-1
CASSLLETGGTEAFF
TGCGCCAGCAGCTTGCTCGAGACAGGGGGCACTGAAGCTTTCTTT
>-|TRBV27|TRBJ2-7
CASSITGLTYEQYF
TGTGCCAGCAGTATCACAGGGCTTACCTACGAGCAGTACTTC
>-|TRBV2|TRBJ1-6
CASRAAKYNSPLHF
TGTGCCAGCAGGGCGGCGAAGTATAATTCACCCCTCCACTTT
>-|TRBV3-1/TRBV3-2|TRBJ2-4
CASNPSGEGEQYF
TGTGCCAGCAACCCCTCCGGGGAAGGGGAGCAGTACTTC
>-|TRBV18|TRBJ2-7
CASSPGATYEQYF
TGTGCCAGCTCACCAGGGGCCACCTACGAGCAGTACTTC
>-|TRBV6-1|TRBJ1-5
CASSVFGDIGNQPQHF
TGTGCCAGCAGTGTATTCGGGGACATAGGGAATCAGCCCCAGCATTTT
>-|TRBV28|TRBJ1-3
CASNAQGGVWGNTIYF
TGTGCCAGCAACGCGCAGGGAGGCGTATGGGGAAACACCATATATTTT
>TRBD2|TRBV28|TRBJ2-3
CASSPPSGTDTQYF
TGTGCCAGCAGTCCCCCTAGCGGGACAGATACGCAGTATTTT
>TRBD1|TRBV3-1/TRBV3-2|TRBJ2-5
CASTEGDSESPIQETQYF
TGTGCCAGCACCGAAGGGGACAGCGAATCTCCGATCCAAGAGACCCAGTACTTC
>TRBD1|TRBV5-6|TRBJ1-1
CASSSLNRGYDTEAFF
TGTGCCAGCAGCTCGCTTAACAGGGGGTATGACACTGAAGCTTTCTTT
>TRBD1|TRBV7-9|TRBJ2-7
CASSRTGDSYEQYF
TGTGCCAGCAGCCGGACAGGCGACTCCTACGAGCAGTACTTC
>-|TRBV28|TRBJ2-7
CASSSWYEQYF
TGTGCCAGCAGTAGCTGGTACGAGCAGTACTTC